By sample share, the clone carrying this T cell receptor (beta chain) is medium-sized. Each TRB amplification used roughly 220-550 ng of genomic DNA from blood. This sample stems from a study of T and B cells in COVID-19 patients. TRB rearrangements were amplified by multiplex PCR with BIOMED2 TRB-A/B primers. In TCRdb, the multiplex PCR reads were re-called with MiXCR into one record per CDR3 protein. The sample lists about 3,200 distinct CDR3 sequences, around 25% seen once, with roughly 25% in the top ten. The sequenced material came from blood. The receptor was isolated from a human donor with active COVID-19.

The CDR3 DNA reads TGTGCCAGCAGTAGGCGGGATACGCAGTATTTT. Amino acids: CASSRRDTQYF. This sequence joins TRBV12-3 or TRBV12-4 and TRBJ2-3, with D uncertain. The length of the CDR3 is 11 residues. The V gene lost 5 bases and the J gene lost 6 bases, with 6 bases spanning the gap.